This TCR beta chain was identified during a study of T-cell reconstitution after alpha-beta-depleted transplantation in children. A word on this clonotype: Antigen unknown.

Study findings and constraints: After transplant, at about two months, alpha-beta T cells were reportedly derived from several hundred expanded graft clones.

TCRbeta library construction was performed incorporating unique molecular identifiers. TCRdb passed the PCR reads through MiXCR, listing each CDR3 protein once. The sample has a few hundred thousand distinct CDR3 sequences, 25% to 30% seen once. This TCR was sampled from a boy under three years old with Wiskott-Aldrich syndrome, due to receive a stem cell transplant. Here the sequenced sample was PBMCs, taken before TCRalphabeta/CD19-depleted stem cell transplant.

The CDR3 loop is CASSPPLGGATNEKLFF. The CDR3 coding sequence is TGTGCCAGCAGCCCCCCCCTGGGCGGGGCGACTAATGAAAAACTGTTTTTT. The rearrangement joins TRBV3-1 to TRBJ1-4; TRBD1 is a possible D gene (5 bases). The V end was cut by 4 bases, the J end by 2 bases, with 17 bases between. The CDR3 sequence is 17 residues long. Germline V gene data show CDR1 as LGHDT and CDR2 as YNNKEL (reference sequence).